The sequence of this TCR beta chain was determined in a study of T-cell memory formation after mild COVID-19. Findings and caveats of the study: The authors did not confirm SARS-CoV-2 specificity of second-wave clones peaking day 37. The appearance of some responding clones in pre-infection memory suggested that cross-reactive memory joined. Clones that shrank (day 15 to 85) were balanced CD4/CD8, whereas later expanders leaned CD4+.

The CDR3 is 13 amino acids. Germline trimming cut 6 bases from V and 7 bases from J; bases unmatched to any gene: 5. Looked up from germline, CDR1 is KGHSH and CDR2 is LQKENI. UMIs and sample barcodes were carried by the TCR alpha and TCR beta cDNA libraries that 5'RACE produced using constant-segment primers. MiXCR was run by TCRdb on the 5' RACE reads, yielding one entry per CDR3 protein. Here the sample spans about 360,000 distinct CDR3 sequences, 13% to 15% being singletons. A note on this clonotype: Its antigen is unidentified.

The receptor comes from a man aged 18 to 29 who had mild COVID-19 (a few samples of this study predate the infection). Cell type and time point are not known. This chain uses TRBV18 with TRBJ2-1; TRBD1 aligns across 8 bases. Sequencing was carried out using PBMCs or a T cell subset sorted from them (not recorded which). The CDR3 nucleotides read TGTGCCAGCTCTCCGGGACAGGAGAATGAGCAGTTCTTC. Protein product: CASSPGQENEQFF. The full variable domain, in which reference TRBV18 and TRBJ2-1 provide the parts outside the CDR3, is NAGVMQNPRHLVRRRGQEARLRCSPMKGHSHVYWYRQLPEEGLKFMVYLQKENIIDESGMPKERFSAEFPKEGPSILRIQQVVRGDSAAYFCASSPGQENEQFFGPGTRLTVL.